The source of this T cell receptor beta chain is a study of blood T cell repertoires in COVID-19. Study summary: The origin of the acute and convalescent COVID-19 samples was the United States, Italy and Spain. Sources were T cells, B-cell-depleted T cells, or PBMCs; the material itself was cDNA or gDNA.

Trimming took 0 bases from V and 3 from J; bases not matched to a gene: 0. Germline CDR1 is SGHRS and CDR2 is YFSETQ. The CDR3 length is 15 residues. Authors' analysis steps: Amplification of reference gene primers was used by the study to estimate nucleated cell counts. Clones were sequenced by immunoSEQ multiplex PCR, and TCRdb holds only the in-frame ones, with some missing. That table supplies the V and J calls and clone size; D and trimming were determined from the DNA. The top ten hold about 5.1% of the sample, which has around 64,000 clones, roughly nine tenths seen once. The sample taken for sequencing was peripheral blood. This sequence was found in a man at least 80 years old in a cohort sampled during active COVID-19. The chain carries TRBV5-1 and TRBJ1-6, with 7 bases lining up with TRBD1. CDR3 residues: CASSLGQGYNSPLHF. As DNA, the CDR3 is TGCGCCAGCAGCTTGGGACAGGGCTATAATTCACCCCTCCACTTT.